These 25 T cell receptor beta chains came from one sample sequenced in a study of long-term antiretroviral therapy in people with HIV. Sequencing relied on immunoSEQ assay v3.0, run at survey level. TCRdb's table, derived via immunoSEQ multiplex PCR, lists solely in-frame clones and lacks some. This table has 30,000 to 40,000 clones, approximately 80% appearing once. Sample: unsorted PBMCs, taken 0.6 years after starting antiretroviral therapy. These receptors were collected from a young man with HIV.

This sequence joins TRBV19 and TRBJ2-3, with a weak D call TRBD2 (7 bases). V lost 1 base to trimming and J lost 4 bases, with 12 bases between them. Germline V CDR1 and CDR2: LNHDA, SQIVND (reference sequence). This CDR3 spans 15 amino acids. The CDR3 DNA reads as TGTGCCAGTAGTATAGCAGGGGCGGGGGCAGATACGCAGTATTTT. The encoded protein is CASSIAGAGADTQYF. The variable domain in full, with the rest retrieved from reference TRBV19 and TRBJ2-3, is DGGITQSPKYLFRKEGQNVTLSCEQNLNHDAMYWYRQDPGQGLRLIYYSQIVNDFQKGDIAEGYSVSREKKESFPLTVTSAQKNPTAFYLCASSIAGAGADTQYFGPGTRLTVL.

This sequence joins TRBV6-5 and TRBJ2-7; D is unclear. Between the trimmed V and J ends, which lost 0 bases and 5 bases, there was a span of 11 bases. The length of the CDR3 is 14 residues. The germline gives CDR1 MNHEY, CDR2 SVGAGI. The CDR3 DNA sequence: TGTGCCAGCAGTTACTCAAGGGCGGCCCACGAGCAGTACTTC. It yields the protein CASSYSRAAHEQYF.

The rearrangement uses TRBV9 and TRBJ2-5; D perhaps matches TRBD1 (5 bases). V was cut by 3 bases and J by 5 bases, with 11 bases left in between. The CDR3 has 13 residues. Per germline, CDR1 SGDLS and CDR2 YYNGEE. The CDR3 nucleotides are TGTGCCAGCAGCGAGGGGATAGGGGAGACCCAGTACTTC. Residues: CASSEGIGETQYF.

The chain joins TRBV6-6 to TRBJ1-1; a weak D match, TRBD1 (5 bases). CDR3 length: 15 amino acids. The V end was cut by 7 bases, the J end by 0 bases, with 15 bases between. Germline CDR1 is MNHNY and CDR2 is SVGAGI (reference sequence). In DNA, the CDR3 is TGTGCCAGCACGCGGGACGGGCACATGAACACTGAAGCTTTCTTT. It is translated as CASTRDGHMNTEAFF.

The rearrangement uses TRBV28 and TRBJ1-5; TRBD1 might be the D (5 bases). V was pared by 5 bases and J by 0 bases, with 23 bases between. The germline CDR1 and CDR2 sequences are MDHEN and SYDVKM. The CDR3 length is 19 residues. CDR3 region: CASSSPWTSSDYSNQPQHF. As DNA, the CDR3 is TGTGCCAGCAGTAGCCCCTGGACAAGTAGTGACTATAGCAATCAGCCCCAGCATTTT. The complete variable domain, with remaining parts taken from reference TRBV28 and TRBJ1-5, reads DVKVTQSSRYLVKRTGEKVFLECVQDMDHENMFWYRQDPGLGLRLIYFSYDVKMKEKGDIPEGYSVSREKKERFSLILESASTNQTSMYLCASSSPWTSSDYSNQPQHFGDGTRLSIL.

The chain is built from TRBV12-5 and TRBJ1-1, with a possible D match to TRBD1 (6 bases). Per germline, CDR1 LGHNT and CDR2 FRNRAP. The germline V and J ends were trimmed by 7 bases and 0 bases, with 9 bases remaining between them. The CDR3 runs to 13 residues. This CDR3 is CASVGQLNTEAFF. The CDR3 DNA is TGTGCTAGTGTGGGACAACTGAACACTGAAGCTTTCTTT. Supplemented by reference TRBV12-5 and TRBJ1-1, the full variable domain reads DARVTQTPRHKVTEMGQEVTMRCQPILGHNTVFWYRQTMMQGLELLAYFRNRAPLDDSGMPKDRFSAEMPDATLATLKIQPSEPRDSAVYFCASVGQLNTEAFFGQGTRLTVV.

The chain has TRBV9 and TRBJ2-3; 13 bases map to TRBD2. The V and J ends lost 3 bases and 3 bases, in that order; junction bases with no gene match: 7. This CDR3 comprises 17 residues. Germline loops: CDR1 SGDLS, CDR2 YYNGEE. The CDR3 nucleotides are TGTGCCAGCAGCGGCCGACCGGGACTAGCGGGAACAGATACGCAGTATTTT. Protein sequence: CASSGRPGLAGTDTQYF.

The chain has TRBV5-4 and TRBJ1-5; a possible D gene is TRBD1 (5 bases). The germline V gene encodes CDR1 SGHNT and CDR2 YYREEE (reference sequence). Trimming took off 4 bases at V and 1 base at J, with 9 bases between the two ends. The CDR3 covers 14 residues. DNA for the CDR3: TGTGCCAGCAGCCCCGAGGGGAGCAATCAGCCCCAGCATTTT. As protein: CASSPEGSNQPQHF. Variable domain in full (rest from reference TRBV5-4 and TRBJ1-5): ETGVTQSPTHLIKTRGQQVTLRCSSQSGHNTVSWYQQALGQGPQFIFQYYREEENGRGNFPPRFSGLQFPNYSSELNVNALELDDSALYLCASSPEGSNQPQHFGDGTRLSIL.

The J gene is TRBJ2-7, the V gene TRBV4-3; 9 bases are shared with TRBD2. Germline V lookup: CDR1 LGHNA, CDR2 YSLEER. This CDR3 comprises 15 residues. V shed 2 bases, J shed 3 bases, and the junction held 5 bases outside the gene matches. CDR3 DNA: TGCGCCAGCAGCCAATCTGTGACTAGCGGCTACGAGCAGTACTTC. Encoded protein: CASSQSVTSGYEQYF.

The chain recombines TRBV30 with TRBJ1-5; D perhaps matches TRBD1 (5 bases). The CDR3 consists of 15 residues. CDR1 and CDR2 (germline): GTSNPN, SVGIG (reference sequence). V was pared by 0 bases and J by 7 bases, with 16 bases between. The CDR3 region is CAWSVRFRTGQPQHF. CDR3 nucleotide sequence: TGTGCCTGGAGTGTACGGTTCAGAACAGGACAGCCCCAGCATTTT.

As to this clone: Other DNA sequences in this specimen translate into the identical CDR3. DNA for the CDR3: TGTGCCAGCAGTTCCACTAGCGCGGGCGAGCAGTACTTC. Residues: CASSSTSAGEQYF. The chain is built from TRBV27 and TRBJ2-7, with TRBD2 matching over 7 bases. The CDR3 has 13 amino acids. Germline CDR1 is MNHEY and CDR2 is SMNVEV (reference sequence). V trimming: 4 bases; J trimming: 6 bases; junction bases outside the gene matches: 6.

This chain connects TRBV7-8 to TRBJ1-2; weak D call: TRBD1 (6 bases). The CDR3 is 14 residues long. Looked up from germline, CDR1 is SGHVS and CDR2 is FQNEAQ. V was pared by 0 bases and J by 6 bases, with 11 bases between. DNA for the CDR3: TGTGCCAGCAGCTTAGCACAGGGAATGGATGGCTACACCTTC. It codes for CASSLAQGMDGYTF.

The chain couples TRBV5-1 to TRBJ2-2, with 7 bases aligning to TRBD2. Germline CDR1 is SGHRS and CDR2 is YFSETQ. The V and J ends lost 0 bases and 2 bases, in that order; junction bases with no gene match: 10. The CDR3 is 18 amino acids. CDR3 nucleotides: TGCGCCAGCAGCTTGGCCGCGCTAGCGGCTGGAAACACCGGGGAGCTGTTTTTT. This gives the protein CASSLAALAAGNTGELFF. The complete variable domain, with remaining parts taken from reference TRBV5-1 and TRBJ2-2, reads KAGVTQTPRYLIKTRGQQVTLSCSPISGHRSVSWYQQTPGQGLQFLFEYFSETQRNKGNFPGRFSGRQFSNSRSEMNVSTLELGDSALYLCASSLAALAAGNTGELFFGEGSRLTVL.

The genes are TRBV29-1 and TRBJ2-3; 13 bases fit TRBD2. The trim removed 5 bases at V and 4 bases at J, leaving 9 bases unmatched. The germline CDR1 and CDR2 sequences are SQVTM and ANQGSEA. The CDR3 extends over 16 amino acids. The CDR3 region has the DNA TGCAGCGTTTTCGCTGGACTAGCGGGAGTTGCAGATACGCAGTATTTT. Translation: CSVFAGLAGVADTQYF.

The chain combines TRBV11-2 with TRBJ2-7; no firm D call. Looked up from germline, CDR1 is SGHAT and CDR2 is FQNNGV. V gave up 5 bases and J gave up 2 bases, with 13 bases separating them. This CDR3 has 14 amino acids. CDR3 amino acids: CASSEIKGTYEQYF. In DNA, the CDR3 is TGTGCCAGCAGCGAAATCAAAGGCACCTACGAGCAGTACTTC.

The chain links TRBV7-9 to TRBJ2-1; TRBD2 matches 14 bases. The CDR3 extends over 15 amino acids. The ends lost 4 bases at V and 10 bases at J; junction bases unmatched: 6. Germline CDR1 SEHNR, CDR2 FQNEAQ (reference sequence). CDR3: CASSSGLAGVEEQFF. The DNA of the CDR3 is TGTGCCAGCAGCTCGGGACTAGCGGGAGTAGAGGAGCAGTTCTTC. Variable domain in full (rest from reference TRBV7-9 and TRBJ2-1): DTGVSQNPRHKITKRGQNVTFRCDPISEHNRLYWYRQTLGQGPEFLTYFQNEAQLEKSRLLSDRFSAERPKGSFSTLEIQRTEQGDSAMYLCASSSGLAGVEEQFFGPGTRLTVL.

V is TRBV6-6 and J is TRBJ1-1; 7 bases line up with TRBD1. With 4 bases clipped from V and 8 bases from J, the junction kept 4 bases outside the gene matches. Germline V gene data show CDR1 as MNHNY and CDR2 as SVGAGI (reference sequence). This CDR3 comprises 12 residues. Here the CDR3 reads CASSLDRPEAFF. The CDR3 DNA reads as TGTGCCAGCAGTTTGGACAGGCCCGAAGCTTTCTTT.

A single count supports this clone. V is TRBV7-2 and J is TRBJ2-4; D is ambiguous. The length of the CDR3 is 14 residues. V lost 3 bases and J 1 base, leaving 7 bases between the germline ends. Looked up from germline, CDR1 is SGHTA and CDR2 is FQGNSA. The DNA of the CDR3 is TGTGCCAGCAGCTTGTCTGGGGCCAAAAACATTCAGTACTTC. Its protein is CASSLSGAKNIQYF. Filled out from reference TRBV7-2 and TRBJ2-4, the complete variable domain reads GAGVSQSPSNKVTEKGKDVELRCDPISGHTALYWYRQSLGQGLEFLIYFQGNSAPDKSGLPSDRFSAERTGGSVSTLTIQRTQQEDSAVYLCASSLSGAKNIQYFGAGTRLSVL.

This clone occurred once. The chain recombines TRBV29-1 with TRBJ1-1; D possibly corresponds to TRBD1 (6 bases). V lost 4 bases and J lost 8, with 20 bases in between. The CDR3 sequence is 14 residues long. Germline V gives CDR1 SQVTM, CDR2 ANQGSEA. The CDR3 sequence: CSVAPLGGPGEAFF. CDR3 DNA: TGCAGCGTTGCTCCCCTTGGGGGCCCGGGGGAAGCTTTCTTT. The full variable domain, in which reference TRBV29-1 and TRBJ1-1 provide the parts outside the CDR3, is SAVISQKPSRDICQRGTSLTIQCQVDSQVTMMFWYRQQPGQSLTLIATANQGSEATYESGFVIDKFPISRPNLTFSTLTVSNMSPEDSSIYLCSVAPLGGPGEAFFGQGTRLTVV.

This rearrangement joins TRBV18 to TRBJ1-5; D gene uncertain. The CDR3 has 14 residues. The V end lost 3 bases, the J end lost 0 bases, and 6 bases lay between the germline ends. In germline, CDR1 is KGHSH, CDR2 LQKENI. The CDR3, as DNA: TGTGCCAGCTCACCTAATTATAGCAATCAGCCCCAGCATTTT. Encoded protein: CASSPNYSNQPQHF.

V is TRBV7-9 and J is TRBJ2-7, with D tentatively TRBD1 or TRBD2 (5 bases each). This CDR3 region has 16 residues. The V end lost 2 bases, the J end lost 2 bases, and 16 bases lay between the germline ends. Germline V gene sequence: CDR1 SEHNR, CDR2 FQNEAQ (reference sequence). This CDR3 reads CASSLRGRTQTYEQYF. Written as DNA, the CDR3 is TGTGCCAGCAGCTTAAGGGGTCGGACTCAAACCTACGAGCAGTACTTC.

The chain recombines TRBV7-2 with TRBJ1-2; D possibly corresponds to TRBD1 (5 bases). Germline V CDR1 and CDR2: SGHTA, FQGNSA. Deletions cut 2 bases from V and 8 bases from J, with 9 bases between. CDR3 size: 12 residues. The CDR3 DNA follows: TGTGCCAGCAGCTTAACGGGGGTCGGCTACACCTTC. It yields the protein CASSLTGVGYTF.

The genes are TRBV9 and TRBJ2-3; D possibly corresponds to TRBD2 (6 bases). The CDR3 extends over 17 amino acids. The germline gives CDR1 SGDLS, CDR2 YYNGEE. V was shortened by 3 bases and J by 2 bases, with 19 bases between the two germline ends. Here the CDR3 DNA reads TGTGCCAGCAGCGGGGACTCTCTGGAAACTTACACAGATACGCAGTATTTT. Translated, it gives CASSGDSLETYTDTQYF.

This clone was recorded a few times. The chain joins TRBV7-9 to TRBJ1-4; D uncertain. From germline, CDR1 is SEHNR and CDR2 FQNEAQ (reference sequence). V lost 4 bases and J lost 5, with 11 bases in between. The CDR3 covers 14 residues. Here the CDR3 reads CASSSPGVNEKLFF. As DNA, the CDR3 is TGTGCCAGCAGCTCCCCCGGGGTAAATGAAAAACTGTTTTTT.

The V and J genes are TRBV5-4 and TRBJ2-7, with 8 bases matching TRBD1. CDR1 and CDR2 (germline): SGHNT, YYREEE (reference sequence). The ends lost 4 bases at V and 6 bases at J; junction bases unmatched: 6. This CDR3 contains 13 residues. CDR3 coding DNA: TGTGCCAGCAGCATCGACAGGGGTGGCGAGCAGTACTTC. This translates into CASSIDRGGEQYF.